This entry describes one T cell receptor (beta chain). Its antigen remains unidentified. Base qualities are not at hand, and no much larger clone is one base apart. Libraries were built with 5' RACE. This sample was sequenced with an Illumina HiSeq 2500. The second PCR ran for about 6 to 12 cycles and used a J-beta primer mix along with a sample-barcoded 5' primer. Each TCR beta cDNA molecule received a unique molecular identifier from a template-switch 5' adaptor carrying 12 random nucleotides. Each sample yielded at least 2.5 million CDR3-containing paired-end reads. First-strand cDNA synthesis was performed from all RNA using the Mint cDNA synthesis kit, with priming by a TRBC-specific oligonucleotide. All cDNA was treated with uracil-DNA glycosylase and then went through a first 18-cycle PCR with the universal primers M1SS and BC2_uni_R. Per the authors' processing: Normalization of each sample was performed by random selection of 1 million high-quality reads, each carrying a distinct molecular identifier. Instead of being binned into consensus sequences, reads with shared molecular identifiers were discarded. MiTCR, set to a Q25 quality threshold and the strictest error-elimination algorithm, was used for CDR3 identification, clonotype clustering and error correction. Lower-bound total TCR beta diversity was estimated with a nonparametric unseen species model using Euler transformation. TCRdb reran the public reads through fastp at Q25 and MiXCR, keeping productive beta chains. Every entry covers one CDR3 protein and lists the most common genes and DNA from its rows. The V and J calls were determined by TCRdb, not by the authors. A total of 700,000 to 850,000 distinct CDR3 sequences appear in this sample, under 40% of them only once. The ten biggest clones cover roughly 13% of the sample.

The donors were a few dozen Caucasian individuals from Russia, aged roughly 6 to 95 years, who were systemically healthy. Approximately 9.3 milliliters of peripheral blood were drawn from each donor into EDTA-treated Vacutainer tubes. PBMCs were isolated by Ficoll-Paque density-gradient centrifugation, with at least 6 million obtained per sample. Total RNA, at least 5 micrograms per sample, was extracted from PBMCs with Trizol reagent. The percentages of naive CD45RAhigh/CD27high T cells were determined by flow cytometry on a PBMC aliquot from every donor. The data derive from a study of blood T cells in healthy people across ages (dated by TCRdb to between 2014 and 2016). Regarding the study in general: Template switching captured roughly one uniquely barcoded TCR beta cDNA molecule per two T cells in model experiments. The study measured age-related changes in TCR beta repertoire diversity using deep sequencing normalized with unique cDNA molecular identifiers. Donors were grouped into four age groups: young (average approximately 15 years), middle-aged (39), aged (about 59) and long-lived (approximately 75). To avoid experimental bias, donors of different ages were distributed randomly across sequencing lanes. For two donors (one aged 18 to 30 and one aged 80 or older), the study analyzed two additional independent replicas of 1 million unique cDNA reads from the same blood draw.

Here is what the overall study found, with its caveats: There was a strong correlation between observed TCR beta diversity and the percentage of naive T cells measured by flow cytometry. Conclusive comparison of naive and antigen-experienced compartments was prevented by the profiling of bulk unsorted PBMCs. The CMV infection status of donors was not known, potentially confounding age-related changes in expanded clonotypes. Observed TCR beta diversity per million T cells fell roughly linearly with age, and a significant reduction was already apparent by age around 39. Compared with the aged group, the long-lived group had more naive CD4+ T cells, fewer expanded clones and increased TCR diversity, suggesting age selection. Estimates of total diversity based on one million sequenced T cells were considered lower bounds and underestimates.

The germline V gene (reference sequence) provides CDR1 SEHNR and CDR2 FQNEAQ. Including the terminal cysteine and phenylalanine, the CDR3 comprises 15 residues. The entry retains the CDR3 DNA only, 45 bases that are in frame from base 1. At the junction V is shortened by 2 bases and J by 1 base; bases outside the gene matches: 4. This sequence originates from a man aged 18 to 29 in good health. This chain joins TRBV7-9 to TRBJ1-1; 7 of the junction bases match TRBD1. Material for sequencing was blood. The CDR3 corresponds to CASSLTTGRNTEAFF. In nucleotide form, the sequence is TGTGCCAGCAGCTTAACGACAGGGAGGAACACTGAAGCTTTCTTT.